Shown below are 20 T cell receptor beta chains from a single sample sequenced in a study of blood T cell repertoires in COVID-19. Repertoires were generated with immunoSEQ multiplex PCR, while TCRdb's copy carries only in-frame clones and drops some. The sample records approximately 220,000 clones, approximately 83% being singletons. The sequenced sample was peripheral blood. The receptors shown here come from a woman aged 55-69 years with acute or convalescent COVID-19.

This sequence joins TRBV3-1 (or the pseudogene TRBV3-2) and TRBJ1-1, with no clear D. Germline V gene sequence: CDR1 LGHDT, CDR2 YNNKEL (reference sequence). The CDR3 sequence is 14 residues long. Trimming cost V 3 bases and J 1 base, with 9 bases left between them. CDR3 loop: CASSHQGENTEAFF. CDR3 sequence (DNA): TGTGCCAGCAGCCACCAAGGAGAGAACACTGAAGCTTTCTTT.

The J gene is TRBJ1-2, the V gene TRBV6-5; perhaps TRBD1 as D (5 bases). CDR3 size: 14 residues. Germline loops: CDR1 MNHEY, CDR2 SVGAGI. Trimming left V 2 bases short and J 8 bases short, with 15 bases between. CDR3 amino acids: CASSYSFQGGGYTF. The CDR3 DNA follows: TGTGCCAGCAGTTACAGCTTCCAGGGTGGAGGCTACACCTTC.

The rearrangement uses TRBV18 and TRBJ2-5, with no clear D. CDR1 is KGHSH and CDR2 is LQKENI in the germline V gene. The CDR3 runs to 13 residues. The V end was cut by 4 bases, the J end by 4 bases, with 10 bases between. For the CDR3, the DNA is TGTGCCAGCTCACTGCAACTACGAGAGACCCAGTACTTC. Its protein product is CASSLQLRETQYF.

This chain uses TRBV11-2 with TRBJ1-4; D not certain. Trimming shortened V by 1 base and J by 8 bases, and 8 bases separated the two germline ends. This CDR3 spans 13 amino acids. The V gene's germline CDR1 is SGHAT and CDR2 FQNNGV. The CDR3 bases are TGTGCCAGCAGCTTAGGTGTGGGCGAAAAACTGTTTTTT. Amino acid sequence: CASSLGVGEKLFF.

The V call is TRBV7-9, the J call TRBJ1-6; 8 bases match TRBD1. This CDR3 region has 14 residues. The germline V gene encodes CDR1 SEHNR and CDR2 FQNEAQ (reference sequence). V lost 5 bases to trimming and J lost 7 bases; unmatched junction nucleotides: 4. The CDR3 region is CASSPGQGNSPLHF. The CDR3 DNA reads as TGTGCCAGCAGCCCTGGACAGGGAAATTCACCCCTCCACTTT.

This clone was found once. This CDR3 reads CASSRSTVMDNEQFF. The CDR3 DNA reads TGTGCCAGCAGTCGATCGACAGTGATGGACAATGAGCAGTTCTTC. J is TRBJ2-1 and V is TRBV28, with D tentatively TRBD1 (5 bases). The CDR3 loop spans 15 amino acids. Trimming took 5 bases from V and 5 from J, leaving 16 bases between them. Per germline, CDR1 MDHEN and CDR2 SYDVKM.

This chain connects TRBV5-4 to TRBJ2-3; D possibly corresponds to TRBD1 (6 bases). The CDR3 extends over 14 amino acids. Germline lookup yields CDR1 SGHNT and CDR2 YYREEE (reference sequence). V was pared by 3 bases and J by 2 bases, with 10 bases between. Here the CDR3 reads CASSSGQITDTQYF. Written as DNA, the CDR3 is TGTGCCAGCAGCTCCGGACAGATCACAGATACGCAGTATTTT.

The CDR3 bases are TGTGGGGGGGAAAGGGGTCTCTATGGCTACACCTTC. As protein: CGGERGLYGYTF. This chain connects TRBV30 to TRBJ1-2, with D tentatively TRBD1 (5 bases). The germline gives CDR1 GTSNPN, CDR2 SVGIG (reference sequence). The CDR3 runs to 12 residues. Full variable domain (missing parts from reference TRBV30 and TRBJ1-2): SQTIHQWPATLVQPVGSPLSLECTVEGTSNPNLYWYRQAAGRGLQLLFYSVGIGQISSEVPQNLSASRPQDRQFILSSKKLLLSDSGFYLCGGERGLYGYTFGSGTRLTVV.

This clone appeared a single time. This chain uses TRBV6-1 with TRBJ2-3; 10 positions match TRBD2. The CDR3 spans 18 residues. Germline CDR1 MNHNS, CDR2 SASEGT. V lost 2 bases, J lost 0 bases, and 8 bases stayed unmatched. CDR3 loop: CASSEFSGGAASTDTQYF. The DNA for the CDR3 is TGTGCCAGCAGTGAATTCAGCGGGGGGGCCGCTAGCACAGATACGCAGTATTTT.

The rearrangement joins TRBV7-9 to TRBJ1-4, with D possibly TRBD1 on 5 matching bases. CDR1 and CDR2 from the germline V gene are SEHNR and FQNEAQ (reference sequence). The CDR3 length is 15 residues. Trimming left V 5 bases short and J 5 bases short, with 15 bases between. CDR3 DNA sequence: TGTGCCAGCAGCCACGGGGGGAAGGCGAATGAAAAACTGTTTTTT. Amino acids: CASSHGGKANEKLFF.

The rearrangement joins TRBV15 to TRBJ1-5, with a weak D call TRBD1 (5 bases). Germline CDR1 LNHNV, CDR2 YYDKDF (reference sequence). V gave up 0 bases and J gave up 0 bases, with 12 bases separating them. This CDR3 comprises 17 residues. This chain's CDR3 is CATSRDKGPYSNQPQHF. The DNA for the CDR3 is TGTGCCACCAGCAGAGATAAGGGGCCATATAGCAATCAGCCCCAGCATTTT.

V usage is TRBV4-2 and J usage is TRBJ1-6, with TRBD1 identical over 7 bases. V shed 4 bases, J shed 7 bases, and the junction held 7 bases outside the gene matches. The CDR3 contains 15 residues. CDR1 is LGHNA and CDR2 is YNFKEQ in the germline V gene. Here the CDR3 reads CASSRENRGNSPLHF. DNA for the CDR3: TGTGCCAGCAGCCGGGAAAACAGGGGCAATTCACCCCTCCACTTT.

The genes are TRBV27 and TRBJ2-7, with D tentatively TRBD2 (6 bases). Germline CDR1 and CDR2: MNHEY and SMNVEV (reference sequence). The CDR3 runs 14 residues. Trimming took off 5 bases at V and 2 bases at J, with 13 bases between the two ends. CDR3 protein: CASSNPGGAYEQYF. Written as DNA, the CDR3 is TGTGCCAGCAGTAACCCCGGGGGAGCCTACGAGCAGTACTTC.

V and J are TRBV5-1 and TRBJ1-1; possible D gene TRBD1, 5 bases. V lost 0 bases, J lost 0 bases, and 12 bases lay in between. This CDR3 is built from 16 residues. Germline CDR1 and CDR2: SGHRS and YFSETQ. The CDR3 DNA follows: TGCGCCAGCAGCTTGGTTTCAGGGCTACTGAACACTGAAGCTTTCTTT. Protein: CASSLVSGLLNTEAFF.

The genes are TRBV4-3 and TRBJ2-4; unclear D gene. CDR3 size: 14 residues. CDR1 LGHNA and CDR2 YSLEER come from the germline V gene. V dropped 4 bases and J dropped 0 bases, with 7 bases sitting between them. This chain's CDR3 is CASSPQLAKNIQYF. As DNA, the CDR3 is TGCGCCAGCAGCCCACAGCTAGCCAAAAACATTCAGTACTTC.

The V gene is TRBV6-5, the J gene TRBJ2-7; 7 bases are a match to TRBD1. The CDR3 is made up of 11 amino acids. Germline V gene sequence: CDR1 MNHEY, CDR2 SVGAGI. The junction had 5 bases not matched to a gene; V was cut back by 10 bases and J by 5 bases. The CDR3 DNA reads as TGTGCCACCAACAGGGGTGACGAGCAGTACTTC. Its translation is CATNRGDEQYF.

The table lists this clone with a count of one. CDR3 protein: CASSFRQDRREAFF. As DNA, the CDR3 is TGCGCCAGCAGCTTTCGACAGGATCGTAGAGAAGCTTTCTTT. V usage is TRBV4-1 and J usage is TRBJ1-1, with D possibly TRBD1 on 6 matching bases. The V gene's germline CDR1 is MGHRA and CDR2 YSYEKL. The V end was cut by 5 bases, the J end by 8 bases, with 18 bases between. The CDR3 consists of 14 residues.

The chain couples TRBV7-8 to TRBJ2-7; 9 bases agree with TRBD2. Losses at the gene ends were 0 bases for V and 1 base for J; bases not matched to a gene: 13. The germline CDR1 and CDR2 sequences are SGHVS and FQNEAQ. There are 19 residues in the CDR3. The CDR3 sequence: CASSLAVSGGSGGSYEQYF. Here the CDR3 DNA reads TGTGCCAGCAGCTTAGCCGTAAGCGGGGGTAGCGGGGGATCCTACGAGCAGTACTTC.

The chain links TRBV7-3 to TRBJ1-2; D gene uncertain. Trimming pared 3 bases from V and 3 bases from J, leaving 5 bases between. The CDR3 runs 12 residues. The germline V gene encodes CDR1 SGHTA and CDR2 FQGTGA. CDR3 in DNA: TGTGCCAGCAGCTTCCGAGACTATGGCTACACCTTC. Its protein product is CASSFRDYGYTF.

The chain is built from TRBV9 and TRBJ1-1; D unclear. The V and J ends lost 0 bases and 0 bases respectively, with 3 bases between them. Germline V gives CDR1 SGDLS, CDR2 YYNGEE. This CDR3 has 13 amino acids. The CDR3 bases are TGTGCCAGCAGCGTAGGTATGAACACTGAAGCTTTCTTT. As protein: CASSVGMNTEAFF.